The 10 T cell receptor beta chains presented below share a single source sample, sequenced in a study of response to subunit inactivated influenza vaccine. In TCRdb, the RT-PCR reads were re-called with MiXCR into one record per CDR3 protein. The sample consists of under 850,000 distinct CDR3 sequences, 15% to 20% of them appearing once. Material: PBMCs from blood, obtained roughly 5 days after vaccination. The receptor set was obtained from a man aged 45-65 years who received an inactivated influenza vaccine.

This clonotype was counted a few times. The V call is TRBV27, the J call TRBJ2-7; D is undetermined. Germline V gives CDR1 MNHEY, CDR2 SMNVEV (reference sequence). The CDR3 is 13 amino acids. The ends were cut back, 5 bases at V and 3 bases at J, with 11 bases in the middle. CDR3 region: CASSKTPFYEQYF. Here the CDR3 DNA reads TGTGCCAGCAGTAAGACCCCGTTCTACGAGCAGTACTTC.

This chain uses TRBV24-1 with TRBJ1-5, with TRBD1 matching 8 bases. The germline V gene has CDR1 KGHDR and CDR2 SFDVKD. The CDR3 runs 15 residues. V shed 6 bases, J shed 4 bases, and the junction held 7 bases outside the gene matches. The CDR3, as DNA: TGTGCCACCAGTAAAACAGGGGGACCTAATCAGCCCCAGCATTTT. Its translation: CATSKTGGPNQPQHF.

The chain links TRBV4-3 to TRBJ2-7; D uncertain. This CDR3 is built from 14 residues. Germline CDR1 reads LGHNA; CDR2 reads YSLEER. V lost 2 bases to trimming and J lost 2 bases, with 10 bases between them. The CDR3 bases are TGCGCCAGCAGCCAATACAGAGGAACCTACGAGCAGTACTTC. This codes for CASSQYRGTYEQYF.

This chain joins TRBV4-1 and TRBJ2-1; 10 bases fit TRBD2. Trimming at V came to 2 bases and at J to 2 bases, leaving 3 bases not matched to a gene. The CDR3 covers 16 residues. Germline CDR1 is MGHRA and CDR2 is YSYEKL. The CDR3 reads CASSQKLAGTYNEQFF. Written as DNA, the CDR3 is TGCGCCAGCAGCCAAAAACTAGCGGGGACCTACAATGAGCAGTTCTTC.

The V and J genes are TRBV5-6 and TRBJ2-1; D gene unclear. The CDR3 is made up of 15 amino acids. Germline assignment: CDR1 SGHDT and CDR2 YYEEEE. Trimming stripped 0 bases from V and 2 bases from J, with 9 bases between. The chain's CDR3 is CASSLGDPPYNEQFF. The CDR3 nucleotides read TGTGCCAGCAGCTTGGGAGACCCCCCCTACAATGAGCAGTTCTTC.

This clonotype appeared a few times. The V call is TRBV7-8, the J call TRBJ1-2; TRBD1 matches 7 bases. Germline V CDR1 and CDR2: SGHVS, FQNEAQ. CDR3 length: 16 amino acids. V lost 5 bases to trimming and J lost 1 base; unmatched junction nucleotides: 10. The CDR3 DNA sequence: TGTGCCAGCAGCCGCGGAGGGACAGCGATTAACTATGGCTACACCTTC. Translating gives CASSRGGTAINYGYTF.

V usage is TRBV12-3 or TRBV12-4 and J usage is TRBJ2-7; unclear D gene. The CDR3 runs to 12 residues. The V end lost 3 bases, the J end lost 3 bases, and 6 bases lay between the germline ends. Here the CDR3 reads CASSFGNYEQYF. The CDR3 DNA sequence: TGTGCCAGCAGTTTTGGAAACTACGAGCAGTACTTC.

The rearrangement joins TRBV29-1 to TRBJ2-1, with D perhaps TRBD2 (5 bases). Trimming shortened V by 1 base and J by 7 bases, and 14 bases separated the two germline ends. Germline CDR1 and CDR2: SQVTM and ANQGSEA. This CDR3 is built from 14 residues. For the CDR3, the DNA is TGCAGCGTTGAAGTTCGGCTAGCATTAAATGAGCAGTTCTTC. This translates into CSVEVRLALNEQFF.

This clonotype occurred a few times. The chain joins TRBV10-3 to TRBJ2-1; 8 bases agree with TRBD2. V was clipped by 3 bases and J by 7 bases; unmatched bases: 8. This CDR3 spans 15 amino acids. CDR1 is ENHRY and CDR2 is SYGVKD in the germline V gene. This CDR3 reads CAISDDGTSRNEQFF. The CDR3 DNA is TGTGCCATCAGTGACGACGGGACTAGTAGAAATGAGCAGTTCTTC.

This chain uses TRBV7-8 with TRBJ2-7; D is ambiguous. From germline, CDR1 is SGHVS and CDR2 FQNEAQ. This CDR3 has 13 residues. Trimming shortened V by 1 base and J by 6 bases, and 10 bases separated the two germline ends. The CDR3 region is CASSLDRRSEQYF. The CDR3 DNA follows: TGTGCCAGCAGCTTAGATAGGCGGAGCGAGCAGTACTTC.